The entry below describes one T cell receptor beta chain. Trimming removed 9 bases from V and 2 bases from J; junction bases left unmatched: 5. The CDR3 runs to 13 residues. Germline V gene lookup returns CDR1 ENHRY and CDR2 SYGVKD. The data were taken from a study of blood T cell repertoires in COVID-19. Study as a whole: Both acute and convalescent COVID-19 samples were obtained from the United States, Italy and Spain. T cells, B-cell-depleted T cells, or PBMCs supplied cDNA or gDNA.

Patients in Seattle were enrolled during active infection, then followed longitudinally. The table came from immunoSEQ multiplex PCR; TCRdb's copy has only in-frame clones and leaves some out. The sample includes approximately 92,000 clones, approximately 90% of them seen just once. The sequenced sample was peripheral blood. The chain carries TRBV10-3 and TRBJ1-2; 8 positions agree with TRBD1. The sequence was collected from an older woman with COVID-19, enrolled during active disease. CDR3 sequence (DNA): TGTGCCATGTGGACAGGGAGAAACTATGGCTACACCTTC. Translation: CAMWTGRNYGYTF.